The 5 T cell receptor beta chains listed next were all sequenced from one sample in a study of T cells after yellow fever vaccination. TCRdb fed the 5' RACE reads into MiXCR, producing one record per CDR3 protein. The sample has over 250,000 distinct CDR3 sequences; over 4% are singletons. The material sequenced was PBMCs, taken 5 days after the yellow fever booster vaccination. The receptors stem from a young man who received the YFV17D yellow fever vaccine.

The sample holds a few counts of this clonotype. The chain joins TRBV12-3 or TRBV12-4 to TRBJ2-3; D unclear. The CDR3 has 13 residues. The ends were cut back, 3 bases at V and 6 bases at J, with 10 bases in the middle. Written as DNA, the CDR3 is TGTGCCAGCAGTTTTCGGCTTACGGATACGCAGTATTTT. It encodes CASSFRLTDTQYF.

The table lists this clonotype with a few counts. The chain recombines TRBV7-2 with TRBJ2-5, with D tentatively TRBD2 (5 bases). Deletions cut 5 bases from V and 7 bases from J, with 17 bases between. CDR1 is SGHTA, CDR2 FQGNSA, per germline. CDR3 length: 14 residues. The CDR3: CASSIRASGRTQYF. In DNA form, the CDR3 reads TGTGCCAGCAGCATCCGGGCCTCTGGGAGGACCCAGTACTTC.

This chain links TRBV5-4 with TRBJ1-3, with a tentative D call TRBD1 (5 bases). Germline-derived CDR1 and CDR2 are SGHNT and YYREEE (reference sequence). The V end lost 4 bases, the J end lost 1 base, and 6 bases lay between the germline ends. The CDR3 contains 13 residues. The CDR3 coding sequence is TGTGCCAGCAGCAAGGGGTCTGGAAACACCATATATTTT. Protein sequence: CASSKGSGNTIYF.

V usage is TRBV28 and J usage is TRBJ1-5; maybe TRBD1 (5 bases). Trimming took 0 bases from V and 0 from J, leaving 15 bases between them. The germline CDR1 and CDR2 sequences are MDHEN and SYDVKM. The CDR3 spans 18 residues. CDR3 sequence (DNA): TGTGCCAGCAGTTTATGGGGGCAGATTCTCTATAGCAATCAGCCCCAGCATTTT. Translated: CASSLWGQILYSNQPQHF.

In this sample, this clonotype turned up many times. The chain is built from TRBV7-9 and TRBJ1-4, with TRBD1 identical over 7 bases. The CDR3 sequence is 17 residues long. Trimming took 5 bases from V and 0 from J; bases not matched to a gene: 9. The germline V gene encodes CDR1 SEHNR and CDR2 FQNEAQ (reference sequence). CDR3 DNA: TGTGCCAGCAGCCTGGGACACAGGGGCACAACTAATGAAAAACTGTTTTTT. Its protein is CASSLGHRGTTNEKLFF. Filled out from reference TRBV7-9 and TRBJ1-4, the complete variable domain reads DTGVSQNPRHKITKRGQNVTFRCDPISEHNRLYWYRQTLGQGPEFLTYFQNEAQLEKSRLLSDRFSAERPKGSFSTLEIQRTEQGDSAMYLCASSLGHRGTTNEKLFFGSGTQLSVL.